This T cell receptor beta chain was retrieved from a study of blood T cell repertoires in COVID-19. Study as a whole: COVID-19 samples from acute and convalescent phases originated in the United States, Italy and Spain. T cells, B-cell-depleted T cells, or PBMCs provided the cDNA or gDNA that served as material.

In the source study's methods: Estimation of nucleated cell counts was performed using reference gene primer amplification. Measured with immunoSEQ multiplex PCR; TCRdb has only the in-frame clones, and not every one. V and J calls and clone size follow that table, whereas D and trimming were derived from the DNA. The sample records over 200,000 clones, about 90% being singletons. The sequenced material came from peripheral blood. The sequence derives from a man aged 40-55 years with active or convalescent COVID-19.

DNA of the CDR3: TGTGCCAGCAGCGCGGGGACTAGCGGGAGCTGGAGCACAGATACGCAGTATTTT. It codes for CASSAGTSGSWSTDTQYF. V usage is TRBV11-3 and J usage is TRBJ2-3; 14 nucleotides line up with TRBD2. This CDR3 has 18 residues. Germline V gene sequence: CDR1 SGHNT, CDR2 YENEEA. V gave up 5 bases and J gave up 0 bases; unmatched junction bases: 7.